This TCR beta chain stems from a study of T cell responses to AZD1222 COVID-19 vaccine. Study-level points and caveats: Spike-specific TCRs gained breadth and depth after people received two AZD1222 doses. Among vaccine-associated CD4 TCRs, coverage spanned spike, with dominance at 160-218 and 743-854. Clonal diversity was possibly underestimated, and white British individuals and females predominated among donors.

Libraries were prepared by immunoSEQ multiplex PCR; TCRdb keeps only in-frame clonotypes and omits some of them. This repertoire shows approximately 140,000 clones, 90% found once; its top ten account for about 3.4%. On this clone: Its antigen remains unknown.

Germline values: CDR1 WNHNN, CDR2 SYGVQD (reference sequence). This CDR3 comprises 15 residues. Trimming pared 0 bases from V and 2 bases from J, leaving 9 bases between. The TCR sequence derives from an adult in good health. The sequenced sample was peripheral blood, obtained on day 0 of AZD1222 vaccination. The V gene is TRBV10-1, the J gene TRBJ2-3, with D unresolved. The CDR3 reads CASSESCGATDTQYF. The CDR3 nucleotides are TGCGCCAGCAGTGAGTCTTGCGGAGCCACAGATACGCAGTATTTT.